This TCR beta chain was obtained from a study of blood T cell repertoires in COVID-19. This table comes from immunoSEQ multiplex PCR, and its TCRdb copy is limited to in-frame clones, with some not included. Seen here are under 300,000 clones, approximately 91% observed once, and the top ten hold approximately 1.2%. Participant-given clinical history determined each cohort assignment. Germline V CDR1 and CDR2: SEHNR, FQNEAQ (reference sequence). The CDR3 extends over 17 amino acids. V was pared by 2 bases and J by 3 bases, with 6 bases of the junction left unmatched. The sample was PBMCs or T cells enriched from blood (not recorded which). The receptor was isolated from a human donor in a cohort exposed to, infected with or recovered from COVID-19 (not recorded which). The donor label of this sample is uncertain. The chain carries TRBV7-9 and TRBJ1-4, with 10 positions matching TRBD1. The CDR3 loop is CASSLRGTGVANEKLFF. The CDR3 DNA sequence: TGTGCCAGCAGCTTACGGGGGACAGGGGTCGCTAATGAAAAACTGTTTTTT.